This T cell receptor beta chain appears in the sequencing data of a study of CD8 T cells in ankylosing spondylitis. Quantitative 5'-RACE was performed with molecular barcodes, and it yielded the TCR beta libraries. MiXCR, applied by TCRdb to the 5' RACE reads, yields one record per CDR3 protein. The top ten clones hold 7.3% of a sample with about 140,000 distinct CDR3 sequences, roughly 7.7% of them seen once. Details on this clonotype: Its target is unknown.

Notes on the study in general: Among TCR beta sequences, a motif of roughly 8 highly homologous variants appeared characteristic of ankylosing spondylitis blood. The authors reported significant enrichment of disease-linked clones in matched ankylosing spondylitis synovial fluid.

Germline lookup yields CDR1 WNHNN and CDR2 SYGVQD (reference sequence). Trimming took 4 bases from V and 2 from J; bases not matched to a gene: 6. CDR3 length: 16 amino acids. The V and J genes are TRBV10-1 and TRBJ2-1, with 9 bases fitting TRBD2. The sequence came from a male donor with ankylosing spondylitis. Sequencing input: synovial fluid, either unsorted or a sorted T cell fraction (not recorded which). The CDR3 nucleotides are TGCGCCAGCAGTGTGACTAGCGGACCCCCCTACAATGAGCAGTTCTTC. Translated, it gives CASSVTSGPPYNEQFF.